The 10 T cell receptor beta chains below were found in one sample sequenced in a study of control samples from healthy donors and cancer patients. Sequenced by immunoSEQ multiplex PCR; TCRdb stores in-frame clones only, minus some. Altogether 80,000 to 100,000 clones are present, about nine tenths being singletons, with the ten largest covering under 4%. Sample: blood. All receptors derive from a human donor in good health. The donor label of this sample is uncertain.

The V gene is TRBV13, the J gene TRBJ2-2; 10 bases match TRBD2. J was trimmed by 4 bases and V by 5 bases; bases with no gene match: 4. The germline gives CDR1 PRHDT, CDR2 FYEKMQ (reference sequence). The CDR3 totals 15 residues. The CDR3 protein is CASSLSGGTTGELFF. The CDR3 nucleotides are TGTGCCAGCAGCCTTAGCGGGGGGACCACCGGGGAGCTGTTTTTT.

The gene calls are TRBV5-1 and TRBJ2-5; perhaps TRBD1 as D (6 bases). Germline V CDR1 and CDR2: SGHRS, YFSETQ. The V end was cut by 0 bases, the J end by 3 bases, with 12 bases between. This CDR3 is built from 15 residues. The CDR3 loop reads CASSLDGSGEETQYF. DNA for the CDR3: TGCGCCAGCAGCTTGGATGGGTCAGGGGAAGAGACCCAGTACTTC.

A remark on this clone: Mismatch with germline at one junction end may stem from a read error. The identical CDR3 is also encoded by other nucleotide sequences in the sample. This sequence joins TRBV5-4 and TRBJ1-2; D uncertain. Looked up from germline, CDR1 is SGHNT and CDR2 is YYREEE (reference sequence). The CDR3 is 16 residues long. CDR3 nucleotides: TGTGCTAGCAGCCCGGACCTTCTCAAGACCAACTATGGCTACACCTTC. It specifies CASSPDLLKTNYGYTF.

The chain has TRBV30 and TRBJ1-1; tentatively, D is TRBD1 (6 bases). The V gene lost 8 bases and the J gene lost 3 bases, with 16 bases spanning the gap. The CDR3 covers 13 residues. Germline V gene lookup returns CDR1 GTSNPN and CDR2 SVGIG (reference sequence). This CDR3 is CAGTSRGDTEAFF. DNA for the CDR3: TGTGCCGGGACTTCTAGGGGGGACACTGAAGCTTTCTTT.

This chain uses TRBV15 with TRBJ1-2; D is unresolved. CDR1 is LNHNV and CDR2 is YYDKDF in the germline V gene (reference sequence). The CDR3 length is 13 residues. Trimming stripped 4 bases from V and 8 bases from J, with 14 bases between. The CDR3 bases are TGTGCCACCAGCACATCCGCTAAGGGCGGCTACACCTTC. This codes for CATSTSAKGGYTF.

The chain couples TRBV5-4 to TRBJ2-4; no firm D call. Trimming took 4 bases from V and 0 from J, leaving 11 bases between them. Germline V CDR1 and CDR2: SGHNT, YYREEE (reference sequence). The CDR3 sequence is 15 residues long. CDR3 coding DNA: TGTGCCAGCAGCCCCCGTGGGGTAGCCAAAAACATTCAGTACTTC. Amino acids: CASSPRGVAKNIQYF.

The chain has TRBV3-1 (or the pseudogene TRBV3-2) and TRBJ1-6; D gene uncertain. Germline values: CDR1 LGHDT, CDR2 YNNKEL (reference sequence). CDR3 length: 16 amino acids. Trimming pared 4 bases from V and 10 bases from J, leaving 20 bases between. CDR3 amino acids: CASSLTAFHRPSPLHF. CDR3 in DNA: TGTGCCAGCAGCCTCACGGCGTTTCATAGACCGTCACCCCTCCACTTT.

V gene TRBV11-2 combines with J gene TRBJ2-1; D gene ambiguous. Germline-derived CDR1 and CDR2 are SGHAT and FQNNGV. This CDR3 comprises 13 residues. Trimming removed 4 bases at V and 2 bases at J, with 6 bases between. The CDR3 sequence is CASSSTPYNEQFF. The CDR3 bases are TGTGCCAGCAGCTCAACCCCCTACAATGAGCAGTTCTTC. Full variable domain (remainder filled in from reference TRBV11-2 and TRBJ2-1): EAGVAQSPRYKIIEKRQSVAFWCNPISGHATLYWYQQILGQGPKLLIQFQNNGVVDDSQLPKDRFSAERLKGVDSTLKIQPAKLEDSAVYLCASSSTPYNEQFFGPGTRLTVL.

The chain is built from TRBV30 and TRBJ1-1, with no clear D. From germline, CDR1 is GTSNPN and CDR2 SVGIG (reference sequence). V was cut by 0 bases and J by 3 bases, with 8 bases left in between. The CDR3 runs to 13 residues. This chain's CDR3 is CAWSVLSDTEAFF. In DNA form, the CDR3 reads TGTGCCTGGAGTGTTCTTTCTGACACTGAAGCTTTCTTT.

The chain is built from TRBV7-8 and TRBJ1-2, with D perhaps TRBD1 (5 bases). Trimming pared 1 base from V and 5 bases from J, leaving 11 bases between. Germline V gene data show CDR1 as SGHVS and CDR2 as FQNEAQ. The CDR3 covers 14 residues. CDR3 bases: TGTGCCAGCAGCTTAGGAACAGGCGTTTATGGCTACACCTTC. This codes for CASSLGTGVYGYTF.